This TCR beta chain derives from a study of Tregs in tolerant kidney transplant recipients. This clone has more than one count but fewer than ten. What it recognizes is unknown. V lost 5 bases, J lost 2 bases, and 10 bases stayed unmatched. CDR1 and CDR2 (germline): LGHNA, YSLEER. The CDR3 runs to 17 residues. Unstimulated regulatory T cells (CD4+CD25+CD127-), CD4+CD25- non-regulatory cells, CD4 and CD8 cells were FACS-sorted from thawed PBMCs. Overall study results and limits: Findings come from small patient numbers and require larger validation.

TCRdb's table, derived via immunoSEQ multiplex PCR, lists solely in-frame clones and lacks some. Of around 19,000 clones in the sample, around 82% were seen once. The rearrangement joins TRBV4-3 to TRBJ1-4; TRBD1 agrees at 8 bases. This receptor was taken from a human donor in good health. Sequencing was done on a sample of Tregs from blood. The CDR3 DNA is TGCGCCAGCAGCGCGGGGACAGGTTGGGCCACTAATGAAAAACTGTTTTTT. This gives the protein CASSAGTGWATNEKLFF.